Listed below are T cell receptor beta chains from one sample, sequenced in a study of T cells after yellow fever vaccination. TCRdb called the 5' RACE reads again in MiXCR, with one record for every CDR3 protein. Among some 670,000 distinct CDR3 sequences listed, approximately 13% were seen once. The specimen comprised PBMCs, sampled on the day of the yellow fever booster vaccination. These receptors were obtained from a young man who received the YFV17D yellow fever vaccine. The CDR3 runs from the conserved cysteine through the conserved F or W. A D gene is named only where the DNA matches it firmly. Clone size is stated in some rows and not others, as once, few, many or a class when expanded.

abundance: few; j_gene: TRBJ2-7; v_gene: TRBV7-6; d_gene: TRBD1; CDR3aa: CASSRSQDRVYEQYF; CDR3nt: TGTGCCAGCAGTCGGAGTCAGGACAGGGTCTACGAGCAGTACTTC
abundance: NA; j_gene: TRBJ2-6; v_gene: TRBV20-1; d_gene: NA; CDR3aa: CSARVQGVSGANVLTF; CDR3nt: TGCAGTGCTAGAGTACAGGGTGTCTCTGGGGCCAACGTCCTGACTTTC
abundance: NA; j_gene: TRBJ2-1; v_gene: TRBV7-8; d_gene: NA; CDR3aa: CASSIATWRVKFF; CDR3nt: TGTGCCAGCAGCATAGCGACGTGGCGGGTGAAGTTCTTC
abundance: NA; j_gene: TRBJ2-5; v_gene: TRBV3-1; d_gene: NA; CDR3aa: CASSQDIAYQETQYF; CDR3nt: TGTGCCAGCAGCCAAGATATAGCTTACCAAGAGACCCAGTACTTC
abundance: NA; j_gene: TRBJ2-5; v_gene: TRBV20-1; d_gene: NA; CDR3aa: CSAGRVRETQYF; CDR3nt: TGCAGTGCGGGCAGGGTCAGAGAGACCCAGTACTTC
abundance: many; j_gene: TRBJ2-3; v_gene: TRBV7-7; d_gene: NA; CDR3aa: CASSPLGPDTQYF; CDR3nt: TGTGCTAGCAGCCCGTTGGGGCCAGATACGCAGTATTTT
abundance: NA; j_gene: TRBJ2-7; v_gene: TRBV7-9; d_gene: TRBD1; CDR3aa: CASSLQTGSHPYEQYF; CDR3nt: TGTGCCAGCAGCCTCCAGACAGGGTCCCATCCCTACGAGCAGTACTTC
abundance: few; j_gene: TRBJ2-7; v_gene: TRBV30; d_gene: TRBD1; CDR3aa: CAWMKGAREQYF; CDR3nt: TGTGCCTGGATGAAGGGGGCGCGCGAGCAGTACTTC
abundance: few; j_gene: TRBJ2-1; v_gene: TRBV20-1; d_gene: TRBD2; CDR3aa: CSATTTGTSGRSSYNEQFF; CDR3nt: TGCAGTGCTACTACAACCGGGACTAGCGGGAGAAGCTCCTACAATGAGCAGTTCTTC
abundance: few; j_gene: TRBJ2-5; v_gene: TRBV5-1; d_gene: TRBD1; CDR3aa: CASSSGTGYGETQYF; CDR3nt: TGCGCCAGCAGCTCCGGGACAGGGTATGGCGAGACCCAGTACTTC
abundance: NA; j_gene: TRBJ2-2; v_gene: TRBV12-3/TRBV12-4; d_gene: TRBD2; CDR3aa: CASSHSGMAGELFF; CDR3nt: TGTGCCAGCAGTCATAGCGGGATGGCCGGGGAGCTGTTTTTT
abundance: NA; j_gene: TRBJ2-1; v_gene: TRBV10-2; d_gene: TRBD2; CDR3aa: CASSGGGAGGYNEQFF; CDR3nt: TGCGCCAGCAGTGGTGGCGGGGCGGGAGGCTACAATGAGCAGTTCTTC
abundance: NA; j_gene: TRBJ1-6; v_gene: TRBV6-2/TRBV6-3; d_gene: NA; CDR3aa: CASKVTYGERSPLHF; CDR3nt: TGTGCCAGTAAAGTTACGTATGGGGAACGGTCACCCCTCCACTTT
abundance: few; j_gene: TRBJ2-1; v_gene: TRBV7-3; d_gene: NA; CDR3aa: CASSSETGPTNEQFF; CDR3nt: TGTGCCAGCAGCTCGGAGACAGGTCCAACCAATGAGCAGTTCTTC
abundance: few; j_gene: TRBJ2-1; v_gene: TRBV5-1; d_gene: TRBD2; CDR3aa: CASSLELAVRGEQFF; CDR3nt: TGCGCCAGCAGCTTGGAACTAGCGGTACGGGGTGAGCAGTTCTTC
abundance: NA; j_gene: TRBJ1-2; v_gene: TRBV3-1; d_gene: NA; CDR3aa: CASSQDSARQNGYTF; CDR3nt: TGTGCCAGCAGCCAAGATTCGGCCAGACAAAATGGCTACACCTTC
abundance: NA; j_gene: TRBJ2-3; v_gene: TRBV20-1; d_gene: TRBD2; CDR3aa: CSARMREGRWADTQYF; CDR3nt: TGCAGTGCTAGAATGCGGGAGGGCCGGTGGGCAGATACGCAGTATTTT
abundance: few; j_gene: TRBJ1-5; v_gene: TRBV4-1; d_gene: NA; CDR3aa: CASSQDGTPGGSGPSQPQHF; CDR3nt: TGCGCCAGCAGCCAAGATGGTACCCCGGGGGGTTCGGGACCTAGCCAGCCCCAGCATTTT
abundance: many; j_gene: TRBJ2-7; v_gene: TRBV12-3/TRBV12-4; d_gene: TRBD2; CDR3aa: CASSRGLAGGPTTYEQYF; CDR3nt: TGTGCCAGCAGCCGTGGACTAGCGGGAGGGCCGACCACCTACGAGCAGTACTTC
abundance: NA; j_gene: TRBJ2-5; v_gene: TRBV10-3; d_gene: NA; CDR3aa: CAITERLDPATQYF; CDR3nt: TGTGCCATCACCGAAAGACTAGACCCGGCAACCCAGTACTTC
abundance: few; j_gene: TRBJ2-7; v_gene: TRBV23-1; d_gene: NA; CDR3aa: CASSQRRPRSLDEQYF; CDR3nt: TGCGCCAGCAGTCAACGGAGGCCACGAAGTTTGGACGAGCAGTACTTC
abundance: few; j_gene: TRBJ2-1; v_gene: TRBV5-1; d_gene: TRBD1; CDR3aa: CASSPRGQGSSYNEQFF; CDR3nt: TGCGCCAGCAGTCCGAGGGGACAGGGAAGCTCCTACAATGAGCAGTTCTTC
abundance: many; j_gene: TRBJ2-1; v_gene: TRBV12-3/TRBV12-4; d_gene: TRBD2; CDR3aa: CASSPGLATEQFF; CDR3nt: TGTGCCAGCAGCCCGGGACTAGCGACTGAGCAGTTCTTC